The TCR beta chain under discussion was sequenced for a study of T cell clonality in common variable immunodeficiency. Profiling relied on immunoSEQ multiplex PCR, and the TCRdb table lists in-frame clones only, not all of them. Singletons are absent from the sample, which has more than 20,000 clones. Trimming shortened V by 2 bases and J by 0 bases, and 10 bases separated the two germline ends. This CDR3 spans 15 amino acids. Germline loops: CDR1 SGHRS, CDR2 YFSETQ. CVID subjects were 15 or so female and just under 30 male, aged about 8 to 70. Most patients and controls had Caucasian heritage. This clone was observed at least ten times. What it recognizes is unknown. The read gets to within 3 residues of the CDR3 end, and the germline J gene fills in the rest. Study-wide findings and caveats: CVID patient heterogeneity limited repertoire-clinical complication correlations. T cell subpopulation sequencing would be needed to explain CVID clonality. In common variable immunodeficiency, TCR beta chains reportedly carried fewer deletions and N-nucleotide insertions.

The sequence was collected from a human donor with common variable immunodeficiency. Input material: peripheral blood mononuclear cells. The rearrangement links TRBV5-1 to TRBJ2-3, with D maybe TRBD1 (5 bases). The part of the CDR3 DNA that was read is TGCGCCAGCAGCTTAAGGGGCAGTAGCACAGATACG. Translation gives CASSLRGSSTDT. The full-length CDR3 reads as CASSLRGSSTDTQYF.